One and the same sample provided the 27 T cell receptor beta chains below, sequenced in a study of blood T cell repertoires in COVID-19. The data were produced by immunoSEQ multiplex PCR, yet TCRdb's version contains in-frame clones alone and is incomplete. The sample contains more than 250,000 clones, about 90% of which appear only once. Sequenced sample: PBMCs or T cells enriched from blood (not recorded which). These receptors came from a woman under 40 who had recovered from COVID-19.

This chain uses TRBV4-1 with TRBJ2-7; 7 nucleotides match TRBD2. After removal of 0 bases from V and 5 bases from J, the junction contained 10 bases not matched to a gene. This CDR3 contains 16 residues. Germline V CDR1 and CDR2: MGHRA, YSYEKL. The chain's CDR3 is CASSQDISGAMNEQYF. CDR3 DNA: TGCGCCAGCAGCCAAGACATAAGCGGGGCGATGAACGAGCAGTACTTC.

The V and J genes are TRBV3-1 (or the pseudogene TRBV3-2) and TRBJ2-1, with 7 bases fitting TRBD2. The CDR3 has 15 residues. CDR1 and CDR2 (germline): LGHDT, YNNKEL (reference sequence). V lost 0 bases, J lost 4 bases, and 3 bases stayed unmatched. The CDR3 spells CASSQERGLYNEQFF. The CDR3 DNA sequence: TGTGCCAGCAGCCAAGAGAGGGGACTATACAATGAGCAGTTCTTC.

The chain is built from TRBV9 and TRBJ2-1; 11 bases match TRBD2. The CDR3 sequence is 18 residues long. CDR1 is SGDLS, CDR2 YYNGEE, per germline. V was pared by 4 bases and J by 0 bases, with 9 bases of the junction left unmatched. This CDR3 reads CASSLLAGADSSYNEQFF. The CDR3 DNA reads as TGTGCCAGCAGCCTACTAGCGGGGGCCGATAGCTCCTACAATGAGCAGTTCTTC.

The rearrangement links TRBV4-2 to TRBJ2-7; TRBD2 matches 7 bases. CDR3 length: 15 residues. Germline CDR1 and CDR2: LGHNA and YNFKEQ. Germline trimming cut 4 bases from V and 0 bases from J; bases unmatched to any gene: 6. CDR3 loop: CASSPGTSASYEQYF. CDR3 DNA sequence: TGTGCCAGCAGCCCAGGTACTAGCGCCTCCTACGAGCAGTACTTC.

This clone was recorded a few times. The chain has TRBV2 and TRBJ2-7; 8 positions agree with TRBD2. V dropped 7 bases and J dropped 2; count of bases not matched to a gene: 4. The CDR3 sequence is 13 residues long. CDR1 SNHLY and CDR2 FYNNEI come from the germline V gene. In DNA form, the CDR3 reads TGTGCCAGCAAAGCGGGAGAAACCTACGAGCAGTACTTC. Protein: CASKAGETYEQYF.

The chain recombines TRBV24-1 with TRBJ2-1, with 12 bases matching TRBD2. Germline-derived CDR1 and CDR2 are KGHDR and SFDVKD. The CDR3 is made up of 17 amino acids. J was trimmed by 8 bases and V by 1 base; bases with no gene match: 8. CDR3 DNA sequence: TGTGCCACCAGTGATTTCCTTGGACTAGCGGGGAGCGATGAGCAGTTCTTC. Protein sequence: CATSDFLGLAGSDEQFF.

The chain has TRBV28 and TRBJ1-2; D not resolved. Trimming pared 4 bases from V and 8 bases from J, leaving 11 bases between. This CDR3 has 12 amino acids. Germline V gene sequence: CDR1 MDHEN, CDR2 SYDVKM. The CDR3 sequence is CASSSHTAGYTF. The CDR3 region has the DNA TGTGCCAGCAGTTCCCATACAGCCGGCTACACCTTC.

The chain has TRBV30 and TRBJ2-3, with 10 bases that match TRBD1. The germline V gene encodes CDR1 GTSNPN and CDR2 SVGIG (reference sequence). Losses at the gene ends were 3 bases for V and 4 bases for J; bases not matched to a gene: 4. This CDR3 comprises 14 residues. The CDR3, as DNA: TGTGCCTGGAGAGTAGGACAGGGGGCAGATACGCAGTATTTT. Its translation is CAWRVGQGADTQYF.

The J gene is TRBJ1-2, the V gene TRBV30; 7 nucleotides align to TRBD1. V lost 2 bases to trimming and J lost 7 bases; unmatched junction nucleotides: 7. The CDR3 is 13 amino acids. Per germline, CDR1 GTSNPN and CDR2 SVGIG (reference sequence). CDR3 protein: CAWSHTTGTGYTF. CDR3 DNA sequence: TGTGCCTGGAGTCATACGACAGGGACTGGCTACACCTTC.

The rearrangement uses TRBV12-3 or TRBV12-4 and TRBJ1-5; D is unresolved. Trimming left V 8 bases short and J 4 bases short, with 9 bases between. This CDR3 has 12 amino acids. For the CDR3, the DNA is TGTGCCAGCCGGGAGGAGAATCAGCCCCAGCATTTT. This sequence encodes CASREENQPQHF.

The J gene is TRBJ2-3, the V gene TRBV10-3, with 12 bases matching TRBD2. V was pared by 9 bases and J by 0 bases, with 1 base of the junction left unmatched. The germline gives CDR1 ENHRY, CDR2 SYGVKD. The CDR3 is 14 amino acids. CDR3 DNA: TGTGCCATAGGACTAGCGGGGAGCACAGATACGCAGTATTTT. It codes for CAIGLAGSTDTQYF.

The J gene is TRBJ1-2, the V gene TRBV20-1, with 7 bases that match TRBD1. V trimming: 6 bases; J trimming: 5 bases; junction bases outside the gene matches: 9. The CDR3 loop spans 13 amino acids. Germline CDR1 DFQATT, CDR2 SNEGSKA (reference sequence). The CDR3 is CSASWSRGYGYTF. The CDR3 DNA sequence: TGCAGTGCGAGTTGGAGCAGGGGGTATGGCTACACCTTC.

The chain combines TRBV4-1 with TRBJ2-3; 7 nucleotides align to TRBD2. The CDR3 loop spans 17 amino acids. CDR1 is MGHRA and CDR2 is YSYEKL in the germline V gene. Trimming cost V 1 base and J 2 bases; bases outside gene matches: 9. The CDR3 sequence is CASSQVWRGRNTDTQYF. The CDR3 region has the DNA TGCGCCAGCAGCCAAGTCTGGCGGGGGAGGAACACAGATACGCAGTATTTT.

On this clone itself: The same CDR3 arises from other DNA sequences in this sample as well. The genes are TRBV19 and TRBJ1-2; 7 nucleotides align to TRBD1. V was pared by 6 bases and J by 5 bases, with 6 bases of the junction left unmatched. The CDR3 consists of 13 residues. The germline CDR1 and CDR2 sequences are LNHDA and SQIVND (reference sequence). CDR3 sequence (DNA): TGTGCCAGTAGCCGTGACAGGGTATATGGCTACACCTTC. Residues: CASSRDRVYGYTF.

The V and J genes are TRBV5-1 and TRBJ1-2; weak D call: TRBD1 (6 bases). The V gene's germline CDR1 is SGHRS and CDR2 YFSETQ. The V end lost 4 bases, the J end lost 6 bases, and 16 bases lay between the germline ends. This CDR3 spans 14 amino acids. Here the CDR3 reads CASSASTGNNGYTF. DNA for the CDR3: TGCGCCAGCAGCGCGTCGACAGGAAACAATGGCTACACCTTC.

The chain joins TRBV28 to TRBJ1-6, with 7 bases matching TRBD1. Losses at the gene ends were 4 bases for V and 5 bases for J; bases not matched to a gene: 2. Germline V gives CDR1 MDHEN, CDR2 SYDVKM. This CDR3 region has 14 residues. The CDR3 nucleotides read TGTGCCAGCAGTTCCAGGGGGGATAATTCACCCCTCCACTTT. This encodes CASSSRGDNSPLHF.

The sample holds many counts of this clone. The chain is built from TRBV7-9 and TRBJ2-2; D is uncertain. Trimming took off 9 bases at V and 6 bases at J, with 11 bases between the two ends. Germline values: CDR1 SEHNR, CDR2 FQNEAQ (reference sequence). This CDR3 has 12 residues. CDR3 coding DNA: TGTGCCAGTGGCGGAATTGCCGGGGAGCTGTTTTTT. Protein sequence: CASGGIAGELFF.

This sequence joins TRBV7-2 and TRBJ2-1; 10 nucleotides match TRBD2. The germline gives CDR1 SGHTA, CDR2 FQGNSA. V lost 8 bases and J lost 6; bases outside the gene matches: 7. The CDR3 loop spans 14 amino acids. In DNA, the CDR3 is TGTGCCAGCGGCAAGCGGGGGGGGATCAATGAGCAGTTCTTC. It is translated as CASGKRGGINEQFF. Looking up the rest from reference TRBV7-2 and TRBJ2-1 gives the full variable domain: GAGVSQSPSNKVTEKGKDVELRCDPISGHTALYWYRQSLGQGLEFLIYFQGNSAPDKSGLPSDRFSAERTGGSVSTLTIQRTQQEDSAVYLCASGKRGGINEQFFGPGTRLTVL.

The chain joins TRBV5-1 to TRBJ2-2; TRBD1 agrees at 9 bases. The V segment lost 4 bases and the J segment 0 bases; nucleotides outside the gene matches: 4. The CDR3 is made up of 16 amino acids. CDR1 and CDR2 (germline): SGHRS, YFSETQ. CDR3 residues: CASSLWTGANTGELFF. CDR3 DNA sequence: TGCGCCAGCAGCCTTTGGACAGGGGCGAACACCGGGGAGCTGTTTTTT.

The V call is TRBV20-1, the J call TRBJ1-2, with 11 bases that match TRBD1. V dropped 5 bases and J dropped 10; count of bases not matched to a gene: 3. Germline CDR1 is DFQATT and CDR2 is SNEGSKA (reference sequence). There are 11 residues in the CDR3. CDR3 nucleotides: TGCAGTGCTGGGGACAGGGGGTTCTACACCTTC. Translation gives CSAGDRGFYTF.

On this clone: At one end the junction does not follow the germline gene, possibly because of a read error. The gene calls are TRBV7-6 and TRBJ2-3, with D tentatively TRBD2 (5 bases). Per the germline V gene, CDR1 is SGHVS and CDR2 is FNYEAQ. This CDR3 has 15 residues. The CDR3 spells CASSLALGVTDTQYF. CDR3 DNA: TGTGCCAGCAGCCTAGCACTCGGTGTCACAGATACGCAGTATTTT.

The gene calls are TRBV5-1 and TRBJ2-2; the D gene is possibly TRBD2 (8 bases). Germline loops: CDR1 SGHRS, CDR2 YFSETQ. V dropped 7 bases and J dropped 2 bases, with 21 bases sitting between them. The CDR3 contains 17 residues. Here the CDR3 reads CASSRGSGGPNTGELFF. The DNA for the CDR3 is TGCGCCAGCTCCAGGGGGTCGGGGGGGCCCAACACCGGGGAGCTGTTTTTT.

The chain joins TRBV5-6 to TRBJ1-5; no clear D. Trimming stripped 4 bases from V and 7 bases from J, with 18 bases between. CDR1 and CDR2 from the germline V gene are SGHDT and YYEEEE. The CDR3 has 15 residues. The CDR3 spells CASSSGMGLGQPQHF. CDR3 in DNA: TGTGCCAGCAGCAGCGGTATGGGCCTGGGGCAGCCCCAGCATTTT.

The genes are TRBV2 and TRBJ1-1; 11 bases match TRBD1. V gave up 9 bases and J gave up 5 bases; unmatched junction bases: 8. CDR1 and CDR2 (germline): SNHLY, FYNNEI. The CDR3 covers 14 residues. DNA for the CDR3: TGTGCCAGTGGACAGGGGGCGGGATGGACTGAAGCTTTCTTT. Translation: CASGQGAGWTEAFF.

The chain employs TRBV5-1 and TRBJ1-2, with D tentatively TRBD1 (5 bases). The CDR3 loop spans 15 amino acids. V lost 0 bases, J lost 6 bases, and 15 bases lay in between. Per the germline V gene, CDR1 is SGHRS and CDR2 is YFSETQ. The CDR3 sequence is CASSLGSPGSHGYTF. The CDR3 DNA reads TGCGCCAGCAGCTTGGGGTCCCCAGGGTCGCATGGCTACACCTTC.

This clone was counted many times. This same CDR3 is encoded by further DNA sequences in the sample. The J gene is TRBJ2-1, the V gene TRBV24-1; 10 bases match TRBD2. Per the germline V gene, CDR1 is KGHDR and CDR2 is SFDVKD. V lost 3 bases, J lost 5 bases, and 3 bases stayed unmatched. The CDR3 totals 15 residues. CDR3 coding DNA: TGTGCCACCAGTGATAGCGGGGGGGGCAACAATGAGCAGTTCTTC. Protein product: CATSDSGGGNNEQFF.

This clone appeared a single time. The V and J genes are TRBV7-9 and TRBJ1-1, with 8 bases fitting TRBD1. CDR1 and CDR2 (germline): SEHNR, FQNEAQ (reference sequence). The CDR3 runs to 14 residues. J gave up 4 bases and V 5 bases, and 6 bases lay outside the gene matches. In nucleotides, the CDR3 is TGTGCCAGCAGCCATTCCACAGGGGGCACTGAAGCTTTCTTT. It yields the protein CASSHSTGGTEAFF.